Each of the 14 T cell receptor beta chains below was sequenced from the same sample in a study of beta chain features in type 1 diabetes. Since all of the isolated RNA was reverse transcribed, expressed TCRB transcripts were what got sequenced. Assay: immunoSEQ multiplex PCR; the TCRdb copy retains only in-frame clones and omits some. The sample carries approximately 170,000 clones, approximately 9.9% recorded once. The sequenced sample was central memory CD4+ T cells from blood. All receptors come from a woman in her late teens or twenties in good health.

Of note for this clone: At the DNA level, this CDR3 is encoded by other sequences in the same sample as well. The V call is TRBV9, the J call TRBJ2-5; 8 positions match TRBD2. The CDR3 runs 13 residues. Germline lookup yields CDR1 SGDLS and CDR2 YYNGEE. Trimming removed 2 bases from V and 5 bases from J; junction bases left unmatched: 2. CDR3 region: CASSVGGRETQYF. Written as DNA, the CDR3 is TGTGCCAGCAGCGTCGGCGGGAGGGAGACCCAGTACTTC.

This clone appeared a few times. The chain is built from TRBV29-1 and TRBJ1-1; D gene uncertain. Germline V CDR1 and CDR2: SQVTM, ANQGSEA. The CDR3 runs to 11 residues. V lost 4 bases and J 5 bases, leaving 8 bases between the germline ends. The DNA of the CDR3 is TGCAGCGTTGCCCGCGGGACTGAAGCTTTCTTT. This sequence encodes CSVARGTEAFF.

The rearrangement joins TRBV7-2 to TRBJ2-7, with 9 bases fitting TRBD2. This CDR3 comprises 15 residues. Germline-derived CDR1 and CDR2 are SGHTA and FQGNSA. After removal of 5 bases from V and 7 bases from J, the junction contained 12 bases not matched to a gene. CDR3 in amino acids: CASSPQGASGTEQYF. The CDR3 DNA is TGTGCCAGCAGCCCACAAGGGGCTAGCGGGACGGAGCAGTACTTC.

This chain uses TRBV5-1 with TRBJ2-7; 10 bases are shared with TRBD1. This CDR3 contains 15 residues. Germline V gene sequence: CDR1 SGHRS, CDR2 YFSETQ. J lost 2 bases, V lost 3 bases, and 5 bases had no gene match. CDR3 nucleotides: TGCGCCAGCAGCTCGGGACAGGGGTCGCCCTACGAGCAGTACTTC. Translated, it gives CASSSGQGSPYEQYF. Drawing the rest from reference TRBV5-1 and TRBJ2-7, the complete variable domain is KAGVTQTPRYLIKTRGQQVTLSCSPISGHRSVSWYQQTPGQGLQFLFEYFSETQRNKGNFPGRFSGRQFSNSRSEMNVSTLELGDSALYLCASSSGQGSPYEQYFGPGTRLTVT.

This clone was observed a handful of times. J is TRBJ1-2 and V is TRBV27, with TRBD1 matching 8 bases. CDR1 and CDR2 from the germline V gene are MNHEY and SMNVEV (reference sequence). This CDR3 comprises 13 residues. Losses at the gene ends were 5 bases for V and 8 bases for J; bases not matched to a gene: 7. CDR3 loop: CASSPRTGHGYTF. In nucleotides, the CDR3 is TGTGCCAGCAGTCCTCGGACAGGGCACGGCTACACCTTC.

This sequence joins TRBV4-3 and TRBJ2-5; 7 bases agree with TRBD2. The CDR3 spans 15 residues. Germline V gene lookup returns CDR1 LGHNA and CDR2 YSLEER. Germline trimming cut 3 bases from V and 2 bases from J; bases unmatched to any gene: 6. CDR3 bases: TGCGCCAGCAGCCAGAGAAGGACTAGTCAAGAGACCCAGTACTTC. This sequence encodes CASSQRRTSQETQYF.

This clone was found a few times. This chain joins TRBV30 and TRBJ2-5, with 9 bases fitting TRBD1. V shed 0 bases and J 5 bases; nucleotides not matched to a gene: 10. Germline V CDR1 and CDR2: GTSNPN, SVGIG (reference sequence). This CDR3 region has 16 residues. The CDR3 DNA sequence: TGTGCCTGGAGTGTAGCAGGACAGGGGATGGATGAGACCCAGTACTTC. This codes for CAWSVAGQGMDETQYF.

This clone was observed a handful of times. J is TRBJ2-3 and V is TRBV2, with TRBD2 matching over 15 bases. CDR1 SNHLY and CDR2 FYNNEI come from the germline V gene. Trimming took 4 bases from V and 6 from J; bases not matched to a gene: 5. There are 16 residues in the CDR3. CDR3 in DNA: TGTGCCAGCAGTGTAGGACTAGCGGGAGGGCCGGATACGCAGTATTTT. It yields the protein CASSVGLAGGPDTQYF.

The chain carries TRBV4-1 and TRBJ2-1; D perhaps matches TRBD1 (6 bases). Germline values: CDR1 MGHRA, CDR2 YSYEKL. V lost 0 bases to trimming and J lost 3 bases, with 12 bases between them. The CDR3 is 16 residues long. For the CDR3, the DNA is TGCGCCAGCAGCCAAGATCCCGGACAGAACTACAATGAGCAGTTCTTC. Translated, it gives CASSQDPGQNYNEQFF.

This clone was recorded a few times. The chain uses TRBV6-5 and TRBJ1-5; TRBD1 is a possible D gene (5 bases). Trimming shortened V by 6 bases and J by 11 bases, and 14 bases separated the two germline ends. The CDR3 length is 12 residues. Looked up from germline, CDR1 is MNHEY and CDR2 is SVGAGI. CDR3 protein: CASRPPGGTQHF. CDR3 DNA sequence: TGTGCCAGCAGACCCCCCGGGGGGACCCAGCATTTT.

This clone came up a few times. DNA for the CDR3: TGTGCCGGCTCGGAGAACGGTCCTAGGGAGCAGTACTTC. Amino acid sequence: CAGSENGPREQYF. The chain carries TRBV30 and TRBJ2-7; D gene unclear. Trimming stripped 8 bases from V and 7 bases from J, with 21 bases between. The length of the CDR3 is 13 residues. The germline V gene has CDR1 GTSNPN and CDR2 SVGIG (reference sequence).

This clone was observed a few times. The chain is built from TRBV30 and TRBJ1-1, with TRBD1 matching 7 bases. V lost 5 bases to trimming and J lost 10 bases; unmatched junction nucleotides: 16. From germline, CDR1 is GTSNPN and CDR2 SVGIG (reference sequence). The CDR3 covers 14 residues. CDR3 loop: CAWAPRQGPSGAFF. The CDR3 nucleotides read TGTGCCTGGGCCCCGCGACAGGGCCCAAGCGGAGCTTTCTTT. Full variable domain (outside the CDR3, taken from reference TRBV30 and TRBJ1-1): SQTIHQWPATLVQPVGSPLSLECTVEGTSNPNLYWYRQAAGRGLQLLFYSVGIGQISSEVPQNLSASRPQDRQFILSSKKLLLSDSGFYLCAWAPRQGPSGAFFGQGTRLTVV.

CDR3 DNA: TGTGCCTGGAGTGGGATGGGCGGGACCCTGCGGAGAGGCTACACCTTC. Its protein is CAWSGMGGTLRRGYTF. V is TRBV30 and J is TRBJ1-2; possibly TRBD1 for D (5 bases). CDR3 length: 16 residues. CDR1 GTSNPN and CDR2 SVGIG come from the germline V gene (reference sequence). With 1 base removed from V and 8 bases from J, the gap between germline ends came to 23 bases.

In this sample, this clone turned up a few times. The junction departs from the called germline gene at one end, perhaps through a read error. The chain recombines TRBV7-2 with TRBJ2-3; D remains unclear. This CDR3 comprises 13 residues. From germline, CDR1 is SGHTA and CDR2 FQGNSA. CDR3 amino acids: CASSYASKDTQYF. The DNA of the CDR3 is TGTGCCAGCAGCTACGCAAGCAAAGATACGCAGTATTTT.